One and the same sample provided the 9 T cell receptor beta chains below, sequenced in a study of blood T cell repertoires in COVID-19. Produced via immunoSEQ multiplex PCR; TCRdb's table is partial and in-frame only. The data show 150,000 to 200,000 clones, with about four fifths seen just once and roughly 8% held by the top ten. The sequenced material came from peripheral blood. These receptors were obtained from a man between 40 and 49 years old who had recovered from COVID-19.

The CDR3 is CATSAGPGGEQFF. The CDR3 region has the DNA TGTGCCACCAGTGCAGGGCCAGGGGGGGAGCAGTTCTTC. V gene TRBV24-1 combines with J gene TRBJ2-1; TRBD1 is a possible D gene (7 bases). V lost 5 bases and J lost 10, with 14 bases in between. The CDR3 is made up of 13 amino acids. Germline V gives CDR1 KGHDR, CDR2 SFDVKD.

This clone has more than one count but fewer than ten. CDR3 coding DNA: TGTGCCACCAGCAGAGGGGACACCCTCAACTATGGCTACACCTTC. The encoded protein is CATSRGDTLNYGYTF. This chain joins TRBV15 and TRBJ1-2; D is perhaps TRBD1 (6 bases). V was trimmed by 1 base and J by 2 bases, leaving 11 bases between them. The germline V gene encodes CDR1 LNHNV and CDR2 YYDKDF (reference sequence). The CDR3 consists of 15 residues.

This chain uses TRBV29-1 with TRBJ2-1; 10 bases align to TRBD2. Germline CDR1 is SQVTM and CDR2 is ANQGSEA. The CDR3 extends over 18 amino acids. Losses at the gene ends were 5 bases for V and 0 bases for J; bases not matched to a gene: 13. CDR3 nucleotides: TGCAGCGTTAAAGGGCGACTAGCGGGTCTCCGCTCCTACAATGAGCAGTTCTTC. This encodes CSVKGRLAGLRSYNEQFF.

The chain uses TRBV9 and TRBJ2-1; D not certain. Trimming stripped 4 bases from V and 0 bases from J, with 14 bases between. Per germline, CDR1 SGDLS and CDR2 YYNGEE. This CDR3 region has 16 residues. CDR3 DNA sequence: TGTGCCAGCAGCCTGACCCCCACAGACTCCTACAATGAGCAGTTCTTC. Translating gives CASSLTPTDSYNEQFF.

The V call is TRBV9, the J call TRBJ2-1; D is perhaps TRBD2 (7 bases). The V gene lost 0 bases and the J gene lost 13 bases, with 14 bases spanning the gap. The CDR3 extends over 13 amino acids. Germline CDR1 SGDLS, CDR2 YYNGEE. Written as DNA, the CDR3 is TGTGCCAGCAGCGTAGTAGCCGGGGGGCTTCAGTTCTTC. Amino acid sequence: CASSVVAGGLQFF.

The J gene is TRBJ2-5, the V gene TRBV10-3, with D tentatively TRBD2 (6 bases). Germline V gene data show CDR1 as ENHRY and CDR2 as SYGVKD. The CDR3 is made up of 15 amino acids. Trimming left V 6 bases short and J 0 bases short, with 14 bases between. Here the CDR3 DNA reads TGTGCCATCAGATCCGGCGGGGTGCACCAAGAGACCCAGTACTTC. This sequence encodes CAIRSGGVHQETQYF.

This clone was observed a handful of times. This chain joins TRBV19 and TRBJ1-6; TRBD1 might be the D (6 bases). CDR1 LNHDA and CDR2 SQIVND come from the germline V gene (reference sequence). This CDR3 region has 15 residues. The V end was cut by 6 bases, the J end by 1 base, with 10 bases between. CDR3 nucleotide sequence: TGTGCCAGTAGCCTCAGGGGTTCCTATAATTCACCCCTCCACTTT. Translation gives CASSLRGSYNSPLHF.

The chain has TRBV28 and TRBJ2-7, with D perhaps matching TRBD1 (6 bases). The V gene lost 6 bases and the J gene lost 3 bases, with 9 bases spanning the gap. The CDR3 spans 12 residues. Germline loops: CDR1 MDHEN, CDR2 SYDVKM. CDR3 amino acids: CASRRGIYEQYF. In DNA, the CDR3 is TGTGCCAGCAGGAGGGGGATCTACGAGCAGTACTTC.

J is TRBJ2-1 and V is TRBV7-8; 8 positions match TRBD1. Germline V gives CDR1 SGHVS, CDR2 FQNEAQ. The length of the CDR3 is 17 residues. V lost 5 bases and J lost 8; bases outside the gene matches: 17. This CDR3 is CASSRKGAGGTWDEQFF. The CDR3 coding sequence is TGTGCCAGCAGCCGAAAAGGGGCAGGGGGCACCTGGGATGAGCAGTTCTTC.